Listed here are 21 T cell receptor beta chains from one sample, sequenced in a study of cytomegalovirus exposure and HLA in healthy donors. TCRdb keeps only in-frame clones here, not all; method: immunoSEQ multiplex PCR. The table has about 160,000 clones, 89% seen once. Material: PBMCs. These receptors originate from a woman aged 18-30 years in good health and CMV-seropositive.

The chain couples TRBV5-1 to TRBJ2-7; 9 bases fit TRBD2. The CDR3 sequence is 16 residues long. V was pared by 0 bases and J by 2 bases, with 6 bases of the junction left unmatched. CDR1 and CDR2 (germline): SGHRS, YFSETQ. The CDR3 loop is CASSLATSGVPYEQYF. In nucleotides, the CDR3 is TGCGCCAGCAGCTTGGCGACTAGCGGAGTTCCCTACGAGCAGTACTTC.

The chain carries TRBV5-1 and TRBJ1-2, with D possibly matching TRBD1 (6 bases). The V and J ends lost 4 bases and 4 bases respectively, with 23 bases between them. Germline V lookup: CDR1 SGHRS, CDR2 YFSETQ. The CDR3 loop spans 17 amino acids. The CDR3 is CASSPGQQSSSFYGYTF. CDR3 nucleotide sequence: TGCGCCAGCAGCCCTGGACAGCAATCCTCATCCTTCTATGGCTACACCTTC.

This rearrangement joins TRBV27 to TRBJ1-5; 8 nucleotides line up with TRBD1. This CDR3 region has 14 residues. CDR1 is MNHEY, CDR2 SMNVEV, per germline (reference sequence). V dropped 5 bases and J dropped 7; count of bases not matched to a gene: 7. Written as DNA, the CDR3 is TGTGCCAGCAGTGCTGGACAGGGCCGACAGCCCCAGCATTTT. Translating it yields CASSAGQGRQPQHF.

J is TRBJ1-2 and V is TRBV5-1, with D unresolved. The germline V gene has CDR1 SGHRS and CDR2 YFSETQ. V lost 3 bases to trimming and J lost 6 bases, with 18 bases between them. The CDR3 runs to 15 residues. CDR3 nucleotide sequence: TGCGCCAGCAGCTCTTGGCGGGGAAAGGAAAATGGCTACACCTTC. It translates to CASSSWRGKENGYTF.

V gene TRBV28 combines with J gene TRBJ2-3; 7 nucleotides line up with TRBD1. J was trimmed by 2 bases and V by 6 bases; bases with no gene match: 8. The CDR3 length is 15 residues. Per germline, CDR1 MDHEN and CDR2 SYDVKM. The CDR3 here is CASSAGTDNTDTQYF. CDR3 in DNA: TGTGCCAGCAGCGCCGGGACAGACAACACAGATACGCAGTATTTT. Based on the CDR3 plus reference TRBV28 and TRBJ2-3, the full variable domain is DVKVTQSSRYLVKRTGEKVFLECVQDMDHENMFWYRQDPGLGLRLIYFSYDVKMKEKGDIPEGYSVSREKKERFSLILESASTNQTSMYLCASSAGTDNTDTQYFGPGTRLTVL.

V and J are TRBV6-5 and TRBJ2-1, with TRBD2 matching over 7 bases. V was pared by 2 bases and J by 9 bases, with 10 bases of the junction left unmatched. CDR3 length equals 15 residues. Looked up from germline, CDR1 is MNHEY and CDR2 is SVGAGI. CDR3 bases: TGTGCCAGCAGTTACCGCGGGAGTTTGACTGGTGAGCAGTTCTTC. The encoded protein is CASSYRGSLTGEQFF.

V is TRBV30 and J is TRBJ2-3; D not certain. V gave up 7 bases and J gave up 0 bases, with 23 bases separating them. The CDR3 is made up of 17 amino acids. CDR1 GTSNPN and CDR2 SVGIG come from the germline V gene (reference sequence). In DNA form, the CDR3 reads TGTGCCTCCTCCTATGGTCTAGGAAGCGCTAGCACAGATACGCAGTATTTT. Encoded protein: CASSYGLGSASTDTQYF.

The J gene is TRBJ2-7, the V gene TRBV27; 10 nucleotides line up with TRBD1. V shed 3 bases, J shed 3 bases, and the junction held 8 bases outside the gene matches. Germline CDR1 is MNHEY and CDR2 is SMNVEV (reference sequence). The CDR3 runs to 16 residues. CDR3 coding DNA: TGTGCCAGCAGTTTGTTCGACAGGGGGCTGGACTACGAGCAGTACTTC. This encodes CASSLFDRGLDYEQYF.

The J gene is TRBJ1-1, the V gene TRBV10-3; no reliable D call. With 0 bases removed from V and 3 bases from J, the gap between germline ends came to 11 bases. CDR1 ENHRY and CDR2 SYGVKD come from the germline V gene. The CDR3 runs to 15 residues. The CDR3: CAISESGQYYTEAFF. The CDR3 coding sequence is TGTGCCATCAGTGAGTCTGGGCAGTATTACACTGAAGCTTTCTTT.

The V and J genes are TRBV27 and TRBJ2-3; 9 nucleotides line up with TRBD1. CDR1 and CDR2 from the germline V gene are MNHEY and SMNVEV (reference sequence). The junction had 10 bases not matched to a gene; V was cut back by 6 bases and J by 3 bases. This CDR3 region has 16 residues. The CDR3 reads CASSRTGAPWTDTQYF. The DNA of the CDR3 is TGTGCCAGCAGCCGGACAGGGGCCCCATGGACAGATACGCAGTATTTT.

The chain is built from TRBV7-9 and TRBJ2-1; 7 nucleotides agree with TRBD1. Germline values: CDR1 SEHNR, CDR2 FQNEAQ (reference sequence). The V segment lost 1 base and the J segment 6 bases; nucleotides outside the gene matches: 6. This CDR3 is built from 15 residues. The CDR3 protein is CASSLGTGVANEQFF. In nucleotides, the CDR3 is TGTGCCAGCAGCTTAGGAACAGGGGTAGCCAATGAGCAGTTCTTC. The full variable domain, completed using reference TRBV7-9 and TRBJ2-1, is DTGVSQNPRHKITKRGQNVTFRCDPISEHNRLYWYRQTLGQGPEFLTYFQNEAQLEKSRLLSDRFSAERPKGSFSTLEIQRTEQGDSAMYLCASSLGTGVANEQFFGPGTRLTVL.

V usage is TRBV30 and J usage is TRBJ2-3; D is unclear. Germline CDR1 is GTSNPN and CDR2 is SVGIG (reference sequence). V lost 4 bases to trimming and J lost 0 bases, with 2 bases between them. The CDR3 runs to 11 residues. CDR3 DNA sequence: TGTGCCTGGATAAGCACAGATACGCAGTATTTT. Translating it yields CAWISTDTQYF. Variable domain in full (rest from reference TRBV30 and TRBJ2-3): SQTIHQWPATLVQPVGSPLSLECTVEGTSNPNLYWYRQAAGRGLQLLFYSVGIGQISSEVPQNLSASRPQDRQFILSSKKLLLSDSGFYLCAWISTDTQYFGPGTRLTVL.

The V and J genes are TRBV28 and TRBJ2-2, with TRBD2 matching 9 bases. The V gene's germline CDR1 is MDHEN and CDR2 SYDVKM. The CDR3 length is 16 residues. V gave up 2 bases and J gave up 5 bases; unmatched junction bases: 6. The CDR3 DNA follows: TGTGCCAGCAGTTTAGGAGCGGGAGGAGGGACCGGGGAGCTGTTTTTT. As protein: CASSLGAGGGTGELFF.

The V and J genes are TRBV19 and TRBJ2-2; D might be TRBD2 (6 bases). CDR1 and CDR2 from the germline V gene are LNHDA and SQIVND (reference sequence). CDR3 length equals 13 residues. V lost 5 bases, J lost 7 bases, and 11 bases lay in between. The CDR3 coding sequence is TGTGCCAGTAGTCGACTAGATGTCGGGGAGCTGTTTTTT. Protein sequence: CASSRLDVGELFF.

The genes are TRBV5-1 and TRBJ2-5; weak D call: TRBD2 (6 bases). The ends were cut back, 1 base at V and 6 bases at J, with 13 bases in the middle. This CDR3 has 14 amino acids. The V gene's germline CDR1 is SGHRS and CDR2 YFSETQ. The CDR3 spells CASSLITGVQTQYF. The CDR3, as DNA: TGCGCCAGCAGCTTGATCACGGGAGTTCAGACCCAGTACTTC.

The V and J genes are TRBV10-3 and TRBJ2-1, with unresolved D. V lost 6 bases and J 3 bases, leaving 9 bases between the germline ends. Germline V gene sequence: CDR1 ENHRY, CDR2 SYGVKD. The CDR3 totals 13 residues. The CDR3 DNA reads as TGTGCCATCAGCGGGTCCCTCTACAATGAGCAGTTCTTC. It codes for CAISGSLYNEQFF.

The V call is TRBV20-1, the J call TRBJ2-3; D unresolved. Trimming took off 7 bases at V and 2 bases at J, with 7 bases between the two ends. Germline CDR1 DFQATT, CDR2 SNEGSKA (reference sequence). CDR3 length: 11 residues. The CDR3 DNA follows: TGCAGTGAATATTACACAGATACGCAGTATTTT. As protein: CSEYYTDTQYF.

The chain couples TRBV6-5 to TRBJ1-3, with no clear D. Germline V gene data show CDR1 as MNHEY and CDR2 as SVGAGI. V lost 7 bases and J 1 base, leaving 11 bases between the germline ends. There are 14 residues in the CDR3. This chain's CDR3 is CASKPGVSGNTIYF. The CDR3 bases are TGTGCCAGCAAGCCCGGGGTTTCTGGAAACACCATATATTTT.

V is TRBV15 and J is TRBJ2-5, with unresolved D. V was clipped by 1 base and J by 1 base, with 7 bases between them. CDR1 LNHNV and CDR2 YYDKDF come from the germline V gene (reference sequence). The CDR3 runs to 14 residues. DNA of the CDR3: TGTGCCACCAGCAGAGTCGGCGGCCAAGAGACCCAGTACTTC. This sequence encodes CATSRVGGQETQYF.

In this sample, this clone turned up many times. CDR3 nucleotides: TGTGCCAGCAGCCAAGATCCCAGCTCCTACAATGAGCAGTTCTTC. Translated, it gives CASSQDPSSYNEQFF. The chain couples TRBV4-2 to TRBJ2-1; D is undetermined. The CDR3 contains 15 residues. The germline V gene encodes CDR1 LGHNA and CDR2 YNFKEQ. Trimming left V 0 bases short and J 0 bases short, with 6 bases between.

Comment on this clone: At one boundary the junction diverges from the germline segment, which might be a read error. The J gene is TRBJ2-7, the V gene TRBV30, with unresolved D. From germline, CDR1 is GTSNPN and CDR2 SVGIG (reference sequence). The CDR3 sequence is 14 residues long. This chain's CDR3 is CAWSLKALYYERYF. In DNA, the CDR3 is TGTGCCTGGAGCCTTAAGGCCCTTTACTACGAGCGGTACTTC.